This is a list of T cell receptor beta chains from one sample in a study of Graves' ophthalmopathy and Graves' hyperthyroidism. TCRdb re-called the multiplex PCR reads with MiXCR, one entry per CDR3 protein. The sample contains about 500,000 distinct CDR3 sequences, under 45% of which appear only once. Sequenced input: peripheral blood or thyroid tissue (not recorded which). These receptors were taken from an adult man with Graves' hyperthyroidism. Both conserved end residues are part of each CDR3. The D gene is left open where the match is weak. Size tells how often a clone was seen (once, few, many) or the class of an expanded clone, and some rows leave it out.

clone_size,j_call,v_call,d_call,cdr3_nt,cdr3_aa
NA,TRBJ1-1,TRBV7-9,NA,TGTGCCAGCAGCTTAGCGGGATCTCTCACTGAAGCTTTCTTT,CASSLAGSLTEAFF
many,TRBJ1-5,TRBV6-1,NA,TGTGCCAGTACCCTAAGCCCAGGCGACCAGGGGCAGCCCCAGCATTTT,CASTLSPGDQGQPQHF
NA,TRBJ1-1,TRBV7-9,NA,TGTGCCAGCAGCCTTTCCCCGGGAGACAGTAACACTGAAGCTTTCTTT,CASSLSPGDSNTEAFF
NA,TRBJ2-3,TRBV7-2,TRBD2,TGTGCCAGCAGCTTTGGAGCGGGAAGAGTGGCAGATACGCAGTATTTT,CASSFGAGRVADTQYF
NA,TRBJ2-3,TRBV7-9,TRBD2,TGTGCCAGCACCTTAGATAGCGGGGGGCTCCCCGATGCGCAGTATTTT,CASTLDSGGLPDAQYF
NA,TRBJ2-7,TRBV2,NA,TGTGCCATCAGTGAGAGAGACGGGGAGCAGTACTTC,CAISERDGEQYF
many,TRBJ1-5,TRBV27,NA,TGTGCCAGCAGTTTAGTCGGCAGCTACTCAGGGTCCCAGCATTTT,CASSLVGSYSGSQHF
many,TRBJ1-1,TRBV14,NA,TGTGCCAGCAGCCAAGATCTTGGGTCCACTGAAGCTTTCTTT,CASSQDLGSTEAFF
NA,TRBJ1-5,TRBV2,TRBD1,TGTGCCAGCAGTTCCCTGAGGACAGGGGCAATCAATCAGCCCCAGCATTTT,CASSSLRTGAINQPQHF
few,TRBJ2-7,TRBV29-1,TRBD1,TGCAGCGTTGCTCCGGGACAGGGTTACGAGCAGTACTTC,CSVAPGQGYEQYF
NA,TRBJ1-5,TRBV6-1,NA,TGTGCCAGCAGTGAAGTCGGGGACAATCAGCCCCAGCATTTT,CASSEVGDNQPQHF
many,TRBJ2-7,TRBV9,NA,TGTGCCAGCAGCGCCTTTTCCGGGTCCTACGAGCAGTACTTC,CASSAFSGSYEQYF
many,TRBJ1-6,TRBV12-3/TRBV12-4,TRBD1,TGTGCCAGCAGCGGGACAGGGGGCGCCTCTTGGTCACCCCTCCACTTT,CASSGTGGASWSPLHF
many,TRBJ2-7,TRBV6-1,NA,TGTGCCAGCAGTGACTGGGACTCCTCCTACGAGCAGTACTTC,CASSDWDSSYEQYF
NA,TRBJ2-5,TRBV7-9,TRBD2,TGTGCCAGCAGCTTCGGTAGCGGGAGGGGAGCAGATACGCAGTACTTC,CASSFGSGRGADTQYF
few,TRBJ2-1,TRBV24-1,TRBD2,TGTGCCACCAGTGACTGGACTAGCGGGAGTTCTAATGAGCAGTTCTTC,CATSDWTSGSSNEQFF
NA,TRBJ2-3,TRBV29-1,TRBD2,TGCAGCGCTGACGGGACTAGCGGATATACGCAGTATTTT,CSADGTSGYTQYF
many,TRBJ2-2,TRBV5-1,NA,TGCGCCAGCACCCTTTCACGGGGAGCCGGGGAGCTGTTTTTT,CASTLSRGAGELFF
many,TRBJ1-4,TRBV7-9,NA,TGTGCCAGCAGCTTCGTAGGGGGGGCGATAGGTGAAAAACTGTTTTTT,CASSFVGGAIGEKLFF
NA,TRBJ2-5,TRBV5-4,NA,TGTGCCAGCAGCTTGAGGGAGGCGGGTTTTAGTATAGAGACCCAGTACTTC,CASSLREAGFSIETQYF
many,TRBJ2-7,TRBV7-8,TRBD1,TGTGCCAGCAGCATACGACAGGGACCATCCTACGAGCAGTACTTC,CASSIRQGPSYEQYF
many,TRBJ2-6,TRBV5-6,NA,TGTGCCAGCAGCTCCTCTCCGGGTCGCTCTGGGGCCAACGTCCTGACTTTC,CASSSSPGRSGANVLTF
many,TRBJ2-2,TRBV25-1,NA,TGTGCCAGCAGTGAAGGACGGGCTGTGAACACCGGGGAGCTGTTTTTT,CASSEGRAVNTGELFF
NA,TRBJ1-3,TRBV28,TRBD1,TGTGCCAGCAGTTCACCGGGACAGGGGTCTGAAAACACCATATATTTT,CASSSPGQGSENTIYF
many,TRBJ1-1,TRBV6-6,TRBD1,TGTGCCAGCAGTTCGGGGACAGTAAAGAACACTGAAGCTTTCTTT,CASSSGTVKNTEAFF
few,TRBJ2-5,TRBV9,TRBD2,TGTGCCAGCAGCGTAGCTACAAGCGGGGGCAAACAAGAGACCCAGTACTTC,CASSVATSGGKQETQYF
NA,TRBJ1-5,TRBV4-2,NA,TGTGCCAGCAGCCAGGCAGGGTTCCAGCCCCAGCATTTT,CASSQAGFQPQHF
once,TRBJ2-5,TRBV29-1,NA,TGCAGCGTTGGTCAAGGGTGGCAAGAGACCCAGTACTTC,CSVGQGWQETQYF
many,TRBJ1-1,TRBV2,TRBD1,TGTGCCAGCAGTCGAGAGGACAGGTACATGAACACTGAAGCTTTCTTT,CASSREDRYMNTEAFF
few,TRBJ1-1,TRBV3-1,NA,TGTGCCAGCAGCCGGGCGGGAGGACGGTCTGAAGCTTTCTTT,CASSRAGGRSEAFF
few,TRBJ2-7,TRBV11-2,NA,TGTGCCAGCAGCTTAGTGCAGGGGTACCTCTACGAGCAGTACTTC,CASSLVQGYLYEQYF
many,TRBJ1-2,TRBV4-1,TRBD1,TGCGCCAGCAGCGGGACAGGGGGTCACTATGGCTACACCTTC,CASSGTGGHYGYTF
NA,TRBJ2-7,TRBV30,NA,TGTGCCTGGAGTGTACAGTATTACGAGCAGTACTTC,CAWSVQYYEQYF
NA,TRBJ2-3,TRBV2,TRBD2,TGTGCCAGCTTGACTAGCGGGGGTTCTGATACGCAGTATTTT,CASLTSGGSDTQYF
NA,TRBJ2-6,TRBV20-1,NA,TGCAGTGCTAGAGATTGGGGAAGGGGGGCGAACGTCCTGACTTTC,CSARDWGRGANVLTF
NA,TRBJ2-3,TRBV29-1,TRBD1,TGCAGCGTTGAAGACTCCCGGGACAGGGCCACAGATACGCAGTATTTT,CSVEDSRDRATDTQYF
few,TRBJ2-3,TRBV29-1,TRBD2,TGCAGCGTTGAAGGCAAGCGGGACCTCACAGATACGCAGTATTTT,CSVEGKRDLTDTQYF
NA,TRBJ1-2,TRBV29-1,TRBD1,TGCAGCGTCTACGGACAGGGAGGGAACTATGGCTACACCTTC,CSVYGQGGNYGYTF
many,TRBJ1-1,TRBV12-3/TRBV12-4,NA,TGTGCCAGCTCCCCGTGGGCCCAGAACACTGAAGCTTTCTTT,CASSPWAQNTEAFF
NA,TRBJ2-3,TRBV10-1,NA,TGCGCCAGCAGTGATTCAGCTTCTAGCACAGATACGCAGTATTTT,CASSDSASSTDTQYF
many,TRBJ2-5,TRBV20-1,TRBD2,TGCAGTGCTAGAGTTTCTAGCGGGGGGAAAGAGACCCAGTACTTC,CSARVSSGGKETQYF
many,TRBJ1-1,TRBV5-8,NA,TGTGCCAGCAGCGTCGAGGTTGGGGCCACTGAAGCTTTCTTT,CASSVEVGATEAFF
many,TRBJ2-5,TRBV12-3/TRBV12-4,TRBD1,TGTGCCAGCAGTTTCGGGACAGGGGAACAAGAGACCCAGTACTTC,CASSFGTGEQETQYF
many,TRBJ1-3,TRBV19,NA,TGTGCCAGTAGTATGGAGGGAGTTGGAAACACCATATATTTT,CASSMEGVGNTIYF
NA,TRBJ2-4,TRBV29-1,TRBD2,TGCAGCGTTGTTAGCGGGAGGGCCAAAAACATTCAGTACTTC,CSVVSGRAKNIQYF
many,TRBJ1-5,TRBV12-3/TRBV12-4,NA,TGTGCCAGCAGTGAGGACAGCGGCAATCAGCCCCAGCATTTT,CASSEDSGNQPQHF
few,TRBJ2-6,TRBV7-6,NA,TGTGCCAGCAGCTTAGGCCTAGCGGGGGCCAACGTCCTGACTTTC,CASSLGLAGANVLTF
NA,TRBJ1-2,TRBV14,NA,TGTGCCAGCAGCCAAGGAAAGGGTTATAGGTCGGACTATGGCTACGCCTTC,CASSQGKGYRSDYGYAF
NA,TRBJ2-7,TRBV29-1,NA,TGCAGCTTGGGTGGAAGCTACGAGCAGTACTTC,CSLGGSYEQYF
NA,TRBJ2-3,TRBV6-5,TRBD2,TGTGCCAGCAGTGCACTAGCGGCGAACACAGATACGCAGTATTTT,CASSALAANTDTQYF
few,TRBJ2-3,TRBV20-1,NA,TGCAGTGCTACGGGGACAGATACGCAGTATTTT,CSATGTDTQYF
NA,TRBJ2-3,TRBV10-3,NA,TGTGCCATCAGTGTGAGGGAGAGCACAGATACGCAGTATTTT,CAISVRESTDTQYF
few,TRBJ2-1,TRBV24-1,NA,TGTGCCACCAGTGATTATCGGGGGAGCGAGCAGTTCTTC,CATSDYRGSEQFF